This T cell receptor beta chain stems from a study of cytomegalovirus exposure and HLA in healthy donors. About the study: Unique TCRs numbering some 77 million, obtained from HLA-typed donors, made up an early data release.

As to this clone: Its cognate antigen is unknown.

Researchers ran the PCR with 60 Vbeta and 13 Jbeta primers. Clones were read by immunoSEQ multiplex PCR, and TCRdb kept only the in-frame ones, dropping some. The data show 65,000 to 95,000 clones, around 82% seen once. Whole-study findings and limits: There were under 200 TCR beta chains listed as cytomegalovirus-associated. A previous analysis found most TCR beta V segments productive roughly 87% or roughly 30% of the time.

Per the germline V gene, CDR1 is SGHVS and CDR2 is FQNEAQ. The CDR3 spans 14 residues. With 5 bases removed from V and 1 base from J, the gap between germline ends came to 11 bases. The sequenced sample consisted of PBMCs. This sequence originates from a man aged 50-60 years in good health and CMV-seronegative. V and J are TRBV7-8 and TRBJ1-1; D is unresolved. The CDR3 nucleotides are TGTGCCAGCAGCGCCGCGCGGTCGAACACTGAAGCTTTCTTT. It specifies CASSAARSNTEAFF.